The rows below give T cell receptor beta chains drawn from one sample of a study of Graves' ophthalmopathy and Graves' hyperthyroidism. TCRdb redid the calling of the multiplex PCR reads with MiXCR, one entry per CDR3 protein. The sample shows 450,000 to 600,000 distinct CDR3 sequences, approximately 37% of them seen only once. Sequencing was done on a sample of peripheral blood or thyroid tissue (not recorded which). Every receptor here comes from an adult man with Graves' hyperthyroidism. CDR3s include the opening cysteine and the closing phenylalanine or tryptophan. The order of the fields is clone size, V gene, J gene, D gene, CDR3 protein, CDR3 DNA. D genes are given only for firm matches. Size values are once, few and many counts, or a class for expanded clones, and some rows have none.

size: many; V: TRBV15; J: TRBJ1-6; D: -; CDR3: CATSIYRDSPLHF; DNA: TGTGCCACCAGCATTTACCGAGATTCACCCCTCCACTTT
size: many; V: TRBV7-2; J: TRBJ2-2; D: TRBD1; CDR3: CASSRNRGAGELFF; DNA: TGTGCCAGCAGCAGGAACAGGGGGGCCGGGGAGCTGTTTTTT
size: -; V: TRBV6-6; J: TRBJ2-3; D: TRBD2; CDR3: CASNGLAGGTDTQYF; DNA: TGTGCCAGCAATGGGCTAGCGGGGGGCACAGATACGCAGTATTTT
size: many; V: TRBV29-1; J: TRBJ1-1; D: TRBD1; CDR3: CSVIGTDTEAFF; DNA: TGCAGCGTTATAGGGACAGACACTGAAGCTTTCTTT
size: -; V: TRBV10-3; J: TRBJ2-1; D: TRBD1; CDR3: CAISDLRQGAKGNEQFF; DNA: TGTGCCATCAGTGACTTAAGACAGGGGGCAAAGGGGAATGAGCAGTTCTTC
size: -; V: TRBV20-1; J: TRBJ2-4; D: -; CDR3: CSATLAPKNIQYF; DNA: TGCAGTGCTACCTTAGCCCCCAAAAACATTCAGTACTTC
size: -; V: TRBV19; J: TRBJ2-5; D: TRBD2; CDR3: CASSIMAGGRPETQYF; DNA: TGTGCCAGTAGTATCATGGCGGGGGGGCGTCCAGAGACCCAGTACTTC
size: few; V: TRBV7-9; J: TRBJ2-7; D: -; CDR3: CASSHLANEQYF; DNA: TGTGCCAGCAGTCACCTAGCGAACGAGCAGTACTTC
size: few; V: TRBV29-1; J: TRBJ2-7; D: -; CDR3: CSVEGRRYEQYF; DNA: TGCAGCGTTGAAGGACGGAGATACGAGCAGTACTTC
size: many; V: TRBV15; J: TRBJ2-7; D: -; CDR3: CATSRDEQSEQYF; DNA: TGTGCCACCAGCAGAGATGAACAGAGCGAGCAGTACTTC
size: many; V: TRBV5-1; J: TRBJ1-4; D: -; CDR3: CASSGGLRTNEKLFF; DNA: TGCGCCAGCAGCGGAGGGCTTCGGACTAATGAAAAACTGTTTTTT
size: few; V: TRBV7-9; J: TRBJ2-2; D: -; CDR3: CASSVSTNTGELFF; DNA: TGTGCCAGCAGCGTCAGTACAAACACCGGGGAGCTGTTTTTT
size: many; V: TRBV20-1; J: TRBJ1-1; D: TRBD1; CDR3: CSASYRGRRMNTEAFF; DNA: TGCAGTGCGAGTTACAGGGGGCGCAGGATGAACACTGAAGCTTTCTTT
size: -; V: TRBV15; J: TRBJ2-5; D: TRBD2; CDR3: CATSRDALAGGSPERTQYF; DNA: TGTGCCACCAGCAGAGATGCACTAGCGGGGGGCTCCCCCGAAAGGACCCAGTACTTC
size: many; V: TRBV7-9; J: TRBJ1-2; D: TRBD1; CDR3: CASSLKDRGLSGYTF; DNA: TGTGCCAGCAGCTTAAAGGACAGGGGTCTATCTGGCTACACCTTC
size: many; V: TRBV10-3; J: TRBJ1-4; D: -; CDR3: CAIRGATNEKLFF; DNA: TGTGCCATCAGAGGGGCAACTAATGAAAAACTGTTTTTT
size: -; V: TRBV5-1; J: TRBJ2-5; D: -; CDR3: CASSLVGSHQYQETQYF; DNA: TGCGCCAGCAGCTTGGTGGGTTCCCACCAGTACCAAGAGACCCAGTACTTC
size: -; V: TRBV20-1; J: TRBJ2-7; D: TRBD1; CDR3: CSAKGQWYEQYF; DNA: TGCAGTGCGAAGGGACAGTGGTACGAGCAGTACTTC
size: once; V: TRBV11-1; J: TRBJ1-1; D: -; CDR3: CASSPDGLEAFF; DNA: TGTGCCAGCAGCCCGGACGGCCTTGAAGCTTTCTTT
size: few; V: TRBV7-9; J: TRBJ2-5; D: TRBD2; CDR3: CASSLGASGRETQYF; DNA: TGTGCCAGCAGCTTAGGCGCTAGCGGGAGAGAGACCCAGTACTTC
size: many; V: TRBV10-3; J: TRBJ2-3; D: -; CDR3: CAISESTPGVDTQYF; DNA: TGTGCCATCAGTGAGTCCACTCCCGGGGTAGATACGCAGTATTTT
size: -; V: TRBV3-1; J: TRBJ1-1; D: -; CDR3: CASSQTPYGNTEAFF; DNA: TGTGCCAGCAGCCAAACGCCCTACGGGAACACTGAAGCTTTCTTT
size: -; V: TRBV7-9; J: TRBJ2-3; D: -; CDR3: CASSLSGGIYNEQYF; DNA: TGTGCCAGCAGCTTATCGGGGGGCATCTACAATGAGCAGTATTTT
size: many; V: TRBV2; J: TRBJ2-2; D: TRBD2; CDR3: CASTPAGTGTGELFF; DNA: TGTGCCAGCACCCCAGCGGGAACGGGCACCGGGGAGCTGTTTTTT